These 7 T cell receptor beta chains came from one sample sequenced in a study of early T cells in non-severe SARS-CoV-2 infection. TCRdb reanalysed the 5' RACE reads using MiXCR and keeps one entry per CDR3 protein. The table lists tens of thousands of distinct CDR3 sequences, over 9% of them singletons. Sequencing used whole blood, obtained at baseline. These receptors were taken from an adult who was a healthcare worker with PCR-confirmed SARS-CoV-2 infection or an uninfected control (not recorded which).

The V and J genes are TRBV7-2 and TRBJ1-1; a weak D match, TRBD1 (6 bases). Trimming pared 1 base from V and 1 base from J, leaving 16 bases between. Germline V lookup: CDR1 SGHTA, CDR2 FQGNSA. This CDR3 region has 17 residues. CDR3 residues: CASSLERRDISNTEAFF. The CDR3 DNA follows: TGTGCCAGCAGCTTAGAAAGAAGGGACATATCGAACACTGAAGCTTTCTTT.

In its sample, this clonotype was seen many times. This chain links TRBV11-2 with TRBJ2-7, with a weak D call TRBD1 (6 bases). Trimming took 1 base from V and 2 from J, leaving 12 bases between them. The CDR3 sequence is 15 residues long. Per the germline V gene, CDR1 is SGHAT and CDR2 is FQNNGV. Here the CDR3 reads CASSLGAGAPYEQYF. In DNA form, the CDR3 reads TGTGCCAGCAGCTTAGGGGCAGGGGCCCCCTACGAGCAGTACTTC.

This CDR3 reads CSARKGGVPNEKLFF. As DNA, the CDR3 is TGCAGTGCTAGAAAAGGGGGGGTCCCGAATGAAAAACTGTTTTTT. The chain links TRBV20-1 to TRBJ1-4; the D gene is possibly TRBD1 (6 bases). This CDR3 has 15 amino acids. Germline lookup yields CDR1 DFQATT and CDR2 SNEGSKA (reference sequence). V gave up 2 bases and J gave up 5 bases, with 15 bases separating them.

This clonotype has ten or more counts. This chain joins TRBV25-1 and TRBJ2-2; a weak D match, TRBD1 (5 bases). Germline-derived CDR1 and CDR2 are MGHDK and SYGVNS. The CDR3 length is 15 residues. V lost 4 bases to trimming and J lost 1 base, with 10 bases between them. The CDR3 sequence: CASSVQEMNTGELFF. CDR3 DNA sequence: TGTGCCAGCAGTGTACAGGAGATGAACACCGGGGAGCTGTTTTTT. Full variable domain (outside the CDR3, taken from reference TRBV25-1 and TRBJ2-2): EADIYQTPRYLVIGTGKKITLECSQTMGHDKMYWYQQDPGMELHLIHYSYGVNSTEKGDLSSESTVSRIRTEHFPLTLESARPSHTSQYLCASSVQEMNTGELFFGEGSRLTVL.

The rearrangement links TRBV3-1 to TRBJ1-5; 11 bases fit TRBD1. The germline V gene encodes CDR1 LGHDT and CDR2 YNNKEL (reference sequence). J lost 3 bases, V lost 4 bases, and 2 bases had no gene match. The CDR3 is made up of 15 amino acids. The CDR3 is CASSPGQGDNQPQHF. In nucleotides, the CDR3 is TGTGCCAGCAGCCCGGGACAGGGGGACAATCAGCCCCAGCATTTT.

This clonotype was seen more than once but under ten times. CDR3 sequence reads: CASSLGGIGTEAFF. CDR3 coding DNA: TGTGCCAGCAGCTTAGGGGGGATAGGGACTGAAGCTTTCTTT. V is TRBV7-9 and J is TRBJ1-1; a possible D gene is TRBD1 (5 bases). Trimming took 1 base from V and 5 from J, leaving 11 bases between them. Looked up from germline, CDR1 is SEHNR and CDR2 is FQNEAQ (reference sequence). The CDR3 sequence is 14 residues long.

As DNA, the CDR3 is TGCGCCAGCAGCCAAGCATGGGGGGGGCGTTTCGAGCAGTACTTC. Translating it yields CASSQAWGGRFEQYF. The chain joins TRBV4-3 to TRBJ2-7, with D possibly TRBD2 on 7 matching bases. V dropped 1 base and J dropped 6 bases, with 16 bases sitting between them. This CDR3 contains 15 residues. CDR1 and CDR2 from the germline V gene are LGHNA and YSLEER.